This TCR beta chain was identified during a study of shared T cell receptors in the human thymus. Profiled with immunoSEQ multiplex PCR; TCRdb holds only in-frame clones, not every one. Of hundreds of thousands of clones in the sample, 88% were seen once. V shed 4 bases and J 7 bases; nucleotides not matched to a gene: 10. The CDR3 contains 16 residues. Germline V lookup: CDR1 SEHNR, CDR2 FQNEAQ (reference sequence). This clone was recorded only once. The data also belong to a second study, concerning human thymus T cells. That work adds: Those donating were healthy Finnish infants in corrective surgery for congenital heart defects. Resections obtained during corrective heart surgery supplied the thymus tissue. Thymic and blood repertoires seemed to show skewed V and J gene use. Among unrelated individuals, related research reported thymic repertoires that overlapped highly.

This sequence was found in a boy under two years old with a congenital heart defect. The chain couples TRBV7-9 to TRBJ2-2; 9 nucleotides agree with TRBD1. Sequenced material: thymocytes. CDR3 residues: CASSSRDRDGGGELFF. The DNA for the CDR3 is TGTGCCAGCAGCTCTCGGGACAGGGACGGAGGCGGGGAGCTGTTTTTT.